The rows below give T cell receptor beta chains drawn from one sample of a study of shared clonotypes between healthy human individuals. This table comes from immunoSEQ multiplex PCR, and its TCRdb copy is limited to in-frame clones, with some not included. The repertoire holds 470,000 or so clones, around 73% seen once, with approximately 12% in the top ten. The sample consisted of PBMCs. These receptors came from a woman between 40 and 55 years old in good health. Some clones in this sample may be carry-over from other donors' samples. The CDR3 runs from the conserved cysteine through the conserved F or W. A D gene is named only where the DNA matches it firmly. Size is omitted from some rows. Given values are once, few, many or a class for expanded clones.

>16|TRBV19|TRBJ2-2|TRBD2|-
TGTGCCAGTAGTATAGGAACTAGCGGGATATCCGGGGAGCTGTTTTTT
CASSIGTSGISGELFF
>15|TRBV6-4|TRBJ2-2|TRBD2|-
TGTGCCAGCAGTGCACTAGCGGAGAACACCGGGGAGCTGTTTTTT
CASSALAENTGELFF
>15|TRBV7-2|TRBJ2-3|TRBD1|-
TGTGCCACCAGCCCCTTGACAGGGCGAACAGATACGCAGTATTTT
CATSPLTGRTDTQYF
>17|TRBV4-2|TRBJ1-4|-|-
TGTGCCAGCAGCCAATCGTCCGAGGGGGCAACTAATGAAAAACTGTTTTTT
CASSQSSEGATNEKLFF
>17|TRBV5-1|TRBJ2-2|TRBD2|-
TGCGCCAGCAGCGTCTCCGGACTAGTCATGAACACCGGGGAGCTGTTTTTT
CASSVSGLVMNTGELFF
>17|TRBV18|TRBJ2-2|-|-
TGTGCCAGCTCACCACTGTTTTGGACATCCGACACCGGGGAGCTGTTTTTT
CASSPLFWTSDTGELFF
>18|TRBV5-4|TRBJ2-1|TRBD1|-
TGTGCCAGCAGCACGATGACCGGGACAGGGGGCTCCTACAATGAGCAGTTCTTC
CASSTMTGTGGSYNEQFF
>13|TRBV11-2|TRBJ2-7|TRBD2|-
TGTGCCAGCAGCTCCGGGACTAGCCGCGAGCAGTACTTC
CASSSGTSREQYF
>17|TRBV7-3|TRBJ2-2|TRBD2|-
TGTGCCAGCAGCTTCGCGATAGCGGGAGCCCGAACCGGGGAGCTGTTTTTT
CASSFAIAGARTGELFF
>12|TRBV15|TRBJ2-2|-|few
TGTGCCACCAGCAGATTTACCGGGGAGCTGTTTTTT
CATSRFTGELFF
>15|TRBV28|TRBJ1-4|TRBD1|-
TGTGCCAGCAGGATCCCGGGACAGCGAAATGAAAAACTGTTTTTT
CASRIPGQRNEKLFF
>20|TRBV30|TRBJ2-7|TRBD2|-
TGTGCCTGGATTTCTCCGGGGACTAGCTTCGAGATCTCCTCTTATGGCGAGCAGTACTTC
CAWISPGTSFEISSYGEQYF
>15|TRBV7-2|TRBJ1-3|-|-
TGTGCCAGCAGCTTAGAATCGGGGTGGGGAAACACCATATATTTT
CASSLESGWGNTIYF
>16|TRBV6-6|TRBJ1-4|-|-
TGTGCCAGCAGTTACCCCAGACAGCCTCGGCAGGAAAAACTGTTTTTT
CASSYPRQPRQEKLFF
>13|TRBV9|TRBJ2-3|-|-
TGTGCCAGCAGCCCCGAAGGAGGAGATACGCAGTATTTT
CASSPEGGDTQYF
>18|TRBV19|TRBJ2-6|-|-
TGTGCCAGTAGTGACGAGACAGGTTCGAGCTCTGGGGCCAACGTCCTGACTTTC
CASSDETGSSSGANVLTF
>15|TRBV19|TRBJ1-5|TRBD1|-
TGTGCCAGTAGCTTACTGGACAGGGATGGTCAGCCCCAGCATTTT
CASSLLDRDGQPQHF
>13|TRBV28|TRBJ2-2|-|-
TGTGCCAGCAGTTTATCCAACACCGGGGAGCTGTTTTTT
CASSLSNTGELFF
>14|TRBV7-8|TRBJ2-7|TRBD1|-
TGTGCCAGCAGTCCGACAGGGGGGCTCTACGAGCAGTACTTC
CASSPTGGLYEQYF
>15|TRBV18|TRBJ1-5|-|-
TGTGCCAGCTCACCAGTAGCAGCGGAGAATCAGCCCCGGCATTTT
CASSPVAAENQPRHF
>13|TRBV2|TRBJ1-1|-|-
TGTGCCAGCAGTCTGGGCAGAAACACTGAAGCTTTCTTT
CASSLGRNTEAFF
>15|TRBV13|TRBJ2-7|TRBD1|-
TGTGCCAGCAGCGGCCGGACAGGGTTTGGGAACGAGCAGTACTTC
CASSGRTGFGNEQYF
>16|TRBV27|TRBJ2-2|-|-
TGTGCCAGCAGTTTATATGGCGGATCGAACACCGGGGAGCTGTTTTTT
CASSLYGGSNTGELFF
>12|TRBV6-5|TRBJ2-3|TRBD2|once
TGTGCCAGCAGTAGCGGGGGCTATACGCAGTATTTT
CASSSGGYTQYF
>17|TRBV7-6|TRBJ2-6|-|-
TGTGCCAGCAGCTTAGAACCTCACAGCTCTGGGGCCAACGTCCTGACTTTC
CASSLEPHSSGANVLTF
>15|TRBV2|TRBJ1-2|-|-
TGTGCCAGCAGTACAACAGAGTTGGCTCTATATGGCTACACCTTC
CASSTTELALYGYTF
>17|TRBV10-2|TRBJ2-7|TRBD2|-
TGCGCCAGCAGTGGAGGCGGGCTGGGTAGCGGGAGGAACGAGCAGTACTTC
CASSGGGLGSGRNEQYF
>13|TRBV7-3|TRBJ1-1|TRBD1|-
TGTGCCAGCAGCTCCCCCGGGACAGGGAAAGCTTTCTTT
CASSSPGTGKAFF
>13|TRBV30|TRBJ2-5|TRBD2|once
TGTGCCTGGAGTGAGGACGGGGGGGAGACCCAGTACTTC
CAWSEDGGETQYF
>14|TRBV2|TRBJ2-4|-|-
TGTGCCAGCAGTGACCAGGGGACCATTGACATTCAGTACTTC
CASSDQGTIDIQYF
>19|TRBV9|TRBJ2-3|-|-
TGTGCCAGCAGCGTAGAGGGAGGCCGTAGCGCGACTAGCACAGATACGCAGTATTTT
CASSVEGGRSATSTDTQYF